This is a list of T cell receptor beta chains from one sample in a study of CD8 T cells in Susac syndrome. TCRdb recomputed calls from the immunoSEQ multiplex PCR reads with MiXCR, one row per CDR3 protein. This sample has approximately 170,000 distinct CDR3 sequences, with around 92% found just once. Specimen: CD4+ T cells from PBMCs. The receptors here all came from a human donor in good health. Each CDR3 is given without its conserved first and last residue. Each record gives: V gene, J gene, CDR3 protein.

>TRBV20-1|TRBJ2-2
SARDPTGTGELF
>TRBV3-1|TRBJ1-2
ASSQGSGSGYT
>TRBV4-3|TRBJ2-4
ASSQTDKALAKNIQY
>TRBV20-1|TRBJ2-3
SASPAGGPDTQY
>TRBV3-1|TRBJ1-1
ASGQGGGGTEAF
>TRBV5-1|TRBJ1-1
ASSFSSGGLTEAF
>TRBV28|TRBJ1-2
ASSFIQKDPGYGYT
>TRBV6-6|TRBJ2-5
ASSKDRGRETQY
>TRBV5-1|TRBJ1-3
ASSNYATGNTIY
>TRBV29-1|TRBJ1-5
SVRRDEDQPQH
>TRBV27|TRBJ2-2
ASSPLVGNTGELF
>TRBV5-4|TRBJ2-2
ASSPDRGPSNTGELF
>TRBV13|TRBJ2-1
ASSHGTSGRGWDEQF
>TRBV18|TRBJ1-2
ASSPRLDREDGYT
>TRBV5-6|TRBJ2-3
ASGPGGRTDTQY
>TRBV3-1|TRBJ1-1
ASSRRDRGNTEAF
>TRBV7-9|TRBJ1-4
ASSYRYRDRATNEKLF
>TRBV28|TRBJ2-5
ASSPEGQGPRQETQY
>TRBV2|TRBJ2-3
ASSGDFADTQY
>TRBV24-1|TRBJ2-5
ATSDSAGGQETQY
>TRBV2|TRBJ2-7
ASRADALLEQY
>TRBV29-1|TRBJ1-2
SVSPGNRPGYT
>TRBV20-1|TRBJ1-1
SAAGPNTEAF
>TRBV29-1|TRBJ2-1
SASGGSISYNEQF
>TRBV5-1|TRBJ2-3
ASSFRTSGPYTDTQY
>TRBV28|TRBJ2-7
ASSLGTGVHEQY
>TRBV6-4|TRBJ1-4
ASSVRDNNEKLF
>TRBV7-6|TRBJ2-1
ASSPAGTSGNNEQF
>TRBV5-1|TRBJ2-5
ASSLGQGIETQY
>TRBV3-1|TRBJ1-5
ASSQGTGAQPQH
>TRBV6-1|TRBJ1-1
ASSDPWTVNTEAF
>TRBV2|TRBJ2-3
ASSERTDTQY
>TRBV5-4|TRBJ2-7
ASSFVERYEQY
>TRBV19|TRBJ2-3
ASSFLADTQY
>TRBV12-3/TRBV12-4|TRBJ2-2
ASSLGGINTGELF
>TRBV5-6|TRBJ1-6
ASSLSGIDSPLH
>TRBV6-6|TRBJ2-1
ASSYGGRVGNEQF
>TRBV29-1|TRBJ1-1
SVGYRAYTEAF
>TRBV9|TRBJ2-3
ASSVVGKQDTQY
>TRBV5-1|TRBJ2-5
ASSGTSLSGETQY
>TRBV19|TRBJ1-5
ASSIENSLSNQPQH
>TRBV20-1|TRBJ2-1
SARRTSGNNEQF
>TRBV7-8|TRBJ2-7
ASSPGLAGGPGEQY
>TRBV4-1|TRBJ2-2
ASSHVGRAPMYTGELF
>TRBV7-2|TRBJ1-2
ASSLAGGAFHGYT
>TRBV2|TRBJ2-1
ASKEREYEYEQF
>TRBV12-3/TRBV12-4|TRBJ1-2
ASSLGQGVFGYT
>TRBV20-1|TRBJ1-1
SLNSVGGATEAF
>TRBV28|TRBJ2-4
ASSGTDPNIQY
>TRBV29-1|TRBJ2-3
SVRGGRTDTQY
>TRBV27|TRBJ2-7
ASSWGHSGRVYYEQY